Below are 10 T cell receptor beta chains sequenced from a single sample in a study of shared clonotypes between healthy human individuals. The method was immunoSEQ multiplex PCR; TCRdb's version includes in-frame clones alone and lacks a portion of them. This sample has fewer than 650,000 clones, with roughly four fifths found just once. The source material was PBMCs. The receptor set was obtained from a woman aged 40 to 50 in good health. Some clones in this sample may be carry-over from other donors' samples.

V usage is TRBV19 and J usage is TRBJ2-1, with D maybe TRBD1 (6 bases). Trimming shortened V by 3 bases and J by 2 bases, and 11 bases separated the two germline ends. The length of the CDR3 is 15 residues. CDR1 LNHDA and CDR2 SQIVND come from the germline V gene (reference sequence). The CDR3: CASSISTGTYNEQFF. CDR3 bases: TGTGCCAGTAGTATCAGTACAGGGACCTACAATGAGCAGTTCTTC.

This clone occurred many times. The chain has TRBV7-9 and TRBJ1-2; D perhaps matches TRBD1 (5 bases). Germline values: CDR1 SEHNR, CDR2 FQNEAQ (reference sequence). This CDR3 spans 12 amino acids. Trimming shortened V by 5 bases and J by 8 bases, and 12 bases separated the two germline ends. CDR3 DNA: TGTGCCAGCAGCCGAGACAGTATCGGCTACACCTTC. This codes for CASSRDSIGYTF.

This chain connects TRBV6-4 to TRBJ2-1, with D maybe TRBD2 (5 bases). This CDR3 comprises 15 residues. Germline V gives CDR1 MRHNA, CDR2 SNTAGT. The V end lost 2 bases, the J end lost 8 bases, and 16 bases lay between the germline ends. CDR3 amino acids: CASSDRELGRDEQFF. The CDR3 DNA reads TGTGCCAGCAGTGACAGGGAACTAGGTCGGGATGAGCAGTTCTTC.

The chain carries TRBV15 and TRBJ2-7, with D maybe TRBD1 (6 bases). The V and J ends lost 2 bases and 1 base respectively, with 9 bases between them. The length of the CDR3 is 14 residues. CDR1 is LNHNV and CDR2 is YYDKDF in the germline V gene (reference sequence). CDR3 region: CATSRTGKSYEQYF. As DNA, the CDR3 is TGTGCCACCAGCAGAACAGGGAAATCCTACGAGCAGTACTTC.

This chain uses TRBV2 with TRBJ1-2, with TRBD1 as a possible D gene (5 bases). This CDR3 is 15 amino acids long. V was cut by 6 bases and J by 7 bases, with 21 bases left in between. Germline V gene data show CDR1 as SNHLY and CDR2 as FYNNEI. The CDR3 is CASRERVRDSSGYTF. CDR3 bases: TGTGCCAGCAGGGAAAGGGTCAGAGACAGCAGTGGCTACACCTTC.

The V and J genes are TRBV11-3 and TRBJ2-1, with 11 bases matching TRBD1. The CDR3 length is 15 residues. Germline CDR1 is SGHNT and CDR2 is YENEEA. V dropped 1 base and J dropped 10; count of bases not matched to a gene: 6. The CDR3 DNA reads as TGTGCCAGCAGCTTAGCCGGACAGGGGGCGAGAGAGCAGTTCTTC. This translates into CASSLAGQGAREQFF.

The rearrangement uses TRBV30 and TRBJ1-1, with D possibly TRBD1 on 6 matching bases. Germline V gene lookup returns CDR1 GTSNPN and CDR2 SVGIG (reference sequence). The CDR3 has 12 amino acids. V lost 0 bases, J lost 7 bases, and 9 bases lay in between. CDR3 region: CAWSVGGGEAFF. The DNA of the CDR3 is TGTGCCTGGAGTGTGGGAGGGGGTGAAGCTTTCTTT.

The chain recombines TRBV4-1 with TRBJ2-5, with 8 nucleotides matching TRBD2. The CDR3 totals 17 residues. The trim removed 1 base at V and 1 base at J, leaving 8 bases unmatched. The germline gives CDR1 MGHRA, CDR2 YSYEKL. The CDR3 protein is CASSQGGTSGFQETQYF. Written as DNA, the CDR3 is TGCGCCAGCAGCCAAGGGGGTACTAGCGGCTTCCAAGAGACCCAGTACTTC.

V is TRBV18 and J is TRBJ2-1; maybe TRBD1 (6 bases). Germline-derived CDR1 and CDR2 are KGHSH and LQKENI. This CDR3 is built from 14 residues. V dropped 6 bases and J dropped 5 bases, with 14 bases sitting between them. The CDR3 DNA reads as TGTGCCAGCTCGTACACAGGGAGAGACAATGAGCAGTTCTTC. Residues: CASSYTGRDNEQFF. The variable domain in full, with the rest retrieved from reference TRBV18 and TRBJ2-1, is NAGVMQNPRHLVRRRGQEARLRCSPMKGHSHVYWYRQLPEEGLKFMVYLQKENIIDESGMPKERFSAEFPKEGPSILRIQQVVRGDSAAYFCASSYTGRDNEQFFGPGTRLTVL.

The CDR3 loop reads CASSSTPGRTLSGANVLTF. CDR3 nucleotides: TGTGCCAGCAGCTCAACCCCGGGCCGAACCCTCTCTGGGGCCAACGTCCTGACTTTC. The V gene is TRBV7-3, the J gene TRBJ2-6; D is unresolved. This CDR3 has 19 amino acids. V lost 4 bases, J lost 0 bases, and 19 bases lay in between. From germline, CDR1 is SGHTA and CDR2 FQGTGA.